The entry below gives a single TCR beta chain sequence along with its context. Only a few counts were recorded for this clonotype. Its target antigen remains unknown. There are no base qualities to consult, and no much larger clone falls within one base. The data were obtained in a study of T cells after yellow fever vaccination (dated by TCRdb to the late 2010s). As for the study more broadly: Libraries from fractions with low cell numbers were prepared with the SMART-Seq v4 Ultra Low Input RNA kit. To follow T-cell clones before and after primary and booster YFV17D yellow fever vaccination, bulk TCR alpha and beta repertoires were sequenced over time. Blood was drawn at multiple timepoints before and after primary and secondary immunization, with bulk PBMC replicates and cell subsets isolated. Two healthy male donors, one aged 18 to 29 and one aged 30 to 40 years, made up the cohort.

Points the paper makes about the study in general: Computational filtering was needed because FACS-sorted repertoires could contain abundant contaminating clonotypes from the bulk population. Most clones expanded after primary vaccination (96% of CD4 and roughly 90% of CD8) were re-detected after the booster, suggesting that broad memory maintenance occurred. A small share of clonotypes was detected in both CD4 and CD8 compartments, with the overlap likely arising from convergent recombination. The secondary T-cell response was found to be weaker but faster than the primary response, with a peak reached on day 5 rather than on day 15. Because only a couple of donors were included in the study, the extent to which the findings can be generalized is limited.

TCR cDNA was synthesized by 5'RACE template switching, which introduced a universal primer site and unique molecular identifiers. Priming for cDNA synthesis came from both the TCR alpha and TCR beta constant segments. Libraries were amplified in two PCR steps, with sample barcodes and sequencing adapters added in the second step. Sequencing of the libraries was done on either Illumina HiSeq 2500 (2x100 bp) or NovaSeq (2x150 bp). The original methods were these. Demultiplexing of reads and collapsing into UMI consensus sequences were performed with MIGEC, and V(D)J alignment was carried out with MiXCR. Clonotypes responding to the vaccine were identified with edgeR on replicate PBMC samples, with the criteria of FDR below 0.01 and a log2 fold change above 5 up to day 15. Each bulk clonotype was labeled CD4 or CD8 based on which sequenced repertoire, CD4 or CD8, contained the clonotype at higher abundance. TCRdb reran the public reads through fastp at Q25 and MiXCR, keeping productive beta chains. Rows with a matching CDR3 protein are joined into one entry that keeps the most common DNA and genes. The V and J calls were determined by TCRdb, not by the authors. This sample lists hundreds of thousands of distinct CDR3 sequences; roughly a sixth were detected once. In total, the top ten clones hold roughly a sixth of the sample.

The treatment or condition label on this specimen signifies: live attenuated yellow fever vaccine strain. At each blood-draw timepoint, two biological replicates of bulk PBMCs were collected. A standard Ficoll-Paque protocol was used to isolate PBMCs from peripheral blood. TriZol was used to extract RNA from bulk PBMCs, CD4 and CD8 fractions, and dextramer-positive and dextramer-negative fractions. CDR1 and CDR2 (MDHEN, SYDVKM) derive from the germline V gene. Inclusive of the bounding cysteine and phenylalanine, the CDR3 is 13 residues long. Just the 39-base CDR3 DNA is kept, in frame starting at base 1. Trimming takes 11 bases off V and 6 bases off J; junction bases not matched to a gene: 9.

This material consisted of PBMCs, taken around 5 days after the first yellow fever vaccination. This receptor was taken from a man aged 18 to 30 who received the YFV17D yellow fever vaccine. This receptor chain uses TRBV28 and TRBJ1-4; TRBD1 matches 7 bases in the middle. The DNA sequence reads TGTGCCGGTAGAGGGGGCTTGGATGAAAAACTGTTTTTT. It translates as CAGRGGLDEKLFF.